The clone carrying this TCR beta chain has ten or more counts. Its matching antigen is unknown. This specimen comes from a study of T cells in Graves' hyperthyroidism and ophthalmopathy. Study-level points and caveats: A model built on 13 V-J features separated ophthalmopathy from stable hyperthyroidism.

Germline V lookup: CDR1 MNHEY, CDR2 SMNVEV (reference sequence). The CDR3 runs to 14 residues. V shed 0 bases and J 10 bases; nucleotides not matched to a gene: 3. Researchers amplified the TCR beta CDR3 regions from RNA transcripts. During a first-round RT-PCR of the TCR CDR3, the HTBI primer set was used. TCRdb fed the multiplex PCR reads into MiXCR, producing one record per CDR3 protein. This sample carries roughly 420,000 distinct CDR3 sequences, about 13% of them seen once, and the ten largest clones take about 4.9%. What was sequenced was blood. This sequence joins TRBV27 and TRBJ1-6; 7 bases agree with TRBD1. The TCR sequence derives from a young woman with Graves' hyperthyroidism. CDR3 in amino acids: CASSLSQGVSPLHF. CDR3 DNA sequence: TGTGCCAGCAGTTTATCCCAGGGGGTCTCACCCCTCCACTTT.